This T cell receptor beta chain was profiled in a study of blood T cells in healthy people across ages. Study-level information: Capturing about one barcoded beta molecule per two T cells was achieved by template switching.

Every sample yielded at least 6.5 million isolated PBMCs. Overall study findings and caveats: Fewer expanded clones and more diversity marked long-lived versus aged donors. Across the age range, TCR beta diversity per million T cells fell in a roughly linear way.

The authors ran a second PCR of roughly 7 to 11 cycles using a sample-barcoded 5' primer and a J-beta primer mix. MiXCR was run by TCRdb on the 5' RACE reads, yielding one entry per CDR3 protein. Among about 1.8 million distinct CDR3 sequences, less than 50% were seen once, and the ten largest hold 2.1%. Regarding this clonotype: Its specificity is unknown. The junction differs from germline at one of its ends, possibly a read error.

This receptor was obtained from a woman in her forties in good health. Sequenced sample: blood.

The CDR3 nucleotides are TGTGCCGGCAGCTTACAAGGGGCAAGCAATGAGCAGTTCTTC. It translates to CAGSLQGASNEQFF. The chain couples TRBV7-9 to TRBJ2-1; perhaps TRBD1 as D (5 bases). The CDR3 loop spans 14 amino acids. Germline V CDR1 and CDR2: SEHNR, FQNEAQ (reference sequence).